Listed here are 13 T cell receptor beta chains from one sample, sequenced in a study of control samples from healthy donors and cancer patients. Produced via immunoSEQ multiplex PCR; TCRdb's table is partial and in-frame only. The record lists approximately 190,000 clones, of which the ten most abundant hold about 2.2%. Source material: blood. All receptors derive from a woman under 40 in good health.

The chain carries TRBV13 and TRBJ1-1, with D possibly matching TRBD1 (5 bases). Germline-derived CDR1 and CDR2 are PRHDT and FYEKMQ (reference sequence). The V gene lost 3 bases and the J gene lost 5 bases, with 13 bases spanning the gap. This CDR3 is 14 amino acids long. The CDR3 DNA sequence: TGTGCCAGCAGCTTCCGGCCAGGGAATACTGAAGCTTTCTTT. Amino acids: CASSFRPGNTEAFF.

CDR3 in amino acids: CASSQDFGNSPLHF. CDR3 DNA sequence: TGTGCCAGCAGCCAAGATTTCGGGAATTCACCCCTCCACTTT. The V call is TRBV14, the J call TRBJ1-6; D uncertain. The CDR3 contains 14 residues. The V end lost 0 bases, the J end lost 7 bases, and 7 bases lay between the germline ends. Germline V CDR1 and CDR2: SGHDN, FVKESK. Full variable domain (rest looked up from reference TRBV14 and TRBJ1-6): EAGVTQFPSHSVIEKGQTVTLRCDPISGHDNLYWYRRVMGKEIKFLLHFVKESKQDESGMPNNRFLAERTGGTYSTLKVQPAELEDSGVYFCASSQDFGNSPLHFGNGTRLTVT.

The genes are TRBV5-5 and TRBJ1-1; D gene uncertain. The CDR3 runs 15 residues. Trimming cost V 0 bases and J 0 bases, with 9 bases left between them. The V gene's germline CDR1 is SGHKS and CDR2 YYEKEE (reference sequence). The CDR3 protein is CASSLDGVMNTEAFF. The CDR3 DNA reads TGTGCCAGCAGCTTGGACGGAGTTATGAACACTGAAGCTTTCTTT.

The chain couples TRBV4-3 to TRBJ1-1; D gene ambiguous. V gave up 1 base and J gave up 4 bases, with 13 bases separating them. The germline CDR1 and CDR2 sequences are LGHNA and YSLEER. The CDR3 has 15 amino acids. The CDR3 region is CASSQVNRGFTEAFF. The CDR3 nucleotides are TGCGCCAGCAGCCAAGTTAATCGCGGATTCACTGAAGCTTTCTTT.

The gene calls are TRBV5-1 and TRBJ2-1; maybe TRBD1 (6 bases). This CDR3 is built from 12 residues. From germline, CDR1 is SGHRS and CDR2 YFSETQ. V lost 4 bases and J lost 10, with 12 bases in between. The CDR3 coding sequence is TGCGCCAGCAGCGAGCAGGGGACGGAGCAGTTCTTC. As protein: CASSEQGTEQFF. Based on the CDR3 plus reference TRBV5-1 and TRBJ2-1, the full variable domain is KAGVTQTPRYLIKTRGQQVTLSCSPISGHRSVSWYQQTPGQGLQFLFEYFSETQRNKGNFPGRFSGRQFSNSRSEMNVSTLELGDSALYLCASSEQGTEQFFGPGTRLTVL.

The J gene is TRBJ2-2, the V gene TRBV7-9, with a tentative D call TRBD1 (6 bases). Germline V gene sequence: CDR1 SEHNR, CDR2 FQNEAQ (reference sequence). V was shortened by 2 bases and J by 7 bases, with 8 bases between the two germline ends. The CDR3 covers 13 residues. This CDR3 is CASSLQGLGELFF. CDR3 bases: TGTGCCAGCAGCTTACAGGGGCTCGGGGAGCTGTTTTTT.

CDR3 nucleotides: TGTGCCTGGAAAGACAGGGACTCCTATAATTCACCCCTCCACTTT. Its protein is CAWKDRDSYNSPLHF. The chain combines TRBV30 with TRBJ1-6; TRBD1 agrees at 7 bases. CDR1 is GTSNPN, CDR2 SVGIG, per germline (reference sequence). This CDR3 spans 15 amino acids. V gave up 4 bases and J gave up 0 bases; unmatched junction bases: 3.

The CDR3 reads CASSFRHPRGQETQYF. The DNA of the CDR3 is TGTGCCAGCAGCTTTAGACACCCTAGGGGACAAGAGACCCAGTACTTC. J is TRBJ2-5 and V is TRBV7-6; possible D gene TRBD1, 5 bases. CDR1 SGHVS and CDR2 FNYEAQ come from the germline V gene. There are 16 residues in the CDR3. The V and J ends lost 3 bases and 2 bases respectively, with 16 bases between them.

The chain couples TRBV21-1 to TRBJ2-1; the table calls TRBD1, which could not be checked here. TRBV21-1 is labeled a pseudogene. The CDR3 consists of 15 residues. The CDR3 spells CASRSPRTVRNEQFF. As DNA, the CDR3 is TGTGCCAGCAGATCCCCCCGGACAGTAAGAAATGAGCAGTTCTTC.

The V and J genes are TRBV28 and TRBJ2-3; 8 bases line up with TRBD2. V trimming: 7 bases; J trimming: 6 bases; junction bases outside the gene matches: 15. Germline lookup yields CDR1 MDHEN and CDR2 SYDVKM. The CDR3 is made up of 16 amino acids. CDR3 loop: CASTRPAGGASDTQYF. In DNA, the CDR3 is TGTGCCAGCACCCGACCGGCCGGGGGGGCCTCGGATACGCAGTATTTT.

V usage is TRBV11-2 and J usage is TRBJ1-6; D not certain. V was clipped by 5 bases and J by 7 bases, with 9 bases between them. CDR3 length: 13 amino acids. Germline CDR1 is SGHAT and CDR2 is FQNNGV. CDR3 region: CASSVTENSPLHF. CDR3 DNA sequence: TGTGCCAGCAGCGTAACAGAGAATTCACCCCTCCACTTT.

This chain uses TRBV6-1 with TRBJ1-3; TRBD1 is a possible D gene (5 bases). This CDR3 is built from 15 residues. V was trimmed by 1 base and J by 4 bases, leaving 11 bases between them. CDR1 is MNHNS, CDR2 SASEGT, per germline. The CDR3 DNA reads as TGTGCCAGCAGTGAAGTATGGGGGGTCGGAAACACCATATATTTT. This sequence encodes CASSEVWGVGNTIYF.

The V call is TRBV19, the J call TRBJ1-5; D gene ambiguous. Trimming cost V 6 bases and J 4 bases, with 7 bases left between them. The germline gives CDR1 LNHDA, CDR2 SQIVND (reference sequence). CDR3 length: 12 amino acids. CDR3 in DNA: TGTGCCAGTAGACAGCAGAATCAGCCCCAGCATTTT. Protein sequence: CASRQQNQPQHF.